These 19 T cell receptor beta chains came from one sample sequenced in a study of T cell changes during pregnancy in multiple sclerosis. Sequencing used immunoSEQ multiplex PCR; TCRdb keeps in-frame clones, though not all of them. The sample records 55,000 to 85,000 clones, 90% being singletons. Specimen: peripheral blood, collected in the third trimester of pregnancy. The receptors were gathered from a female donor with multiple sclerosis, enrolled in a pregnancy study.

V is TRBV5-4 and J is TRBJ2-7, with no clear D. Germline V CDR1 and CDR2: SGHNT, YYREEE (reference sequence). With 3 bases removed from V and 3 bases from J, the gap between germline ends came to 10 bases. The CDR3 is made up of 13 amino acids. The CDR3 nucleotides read TGTGCCAGCAGCTCCGACGGGTACTACGAGCAGTACTTC. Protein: CASSSDGYYEQYF.

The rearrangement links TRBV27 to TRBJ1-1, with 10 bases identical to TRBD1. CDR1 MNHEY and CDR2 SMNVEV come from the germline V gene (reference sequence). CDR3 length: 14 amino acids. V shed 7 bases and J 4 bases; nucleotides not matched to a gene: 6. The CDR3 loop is CASKRQGAPTEAFF. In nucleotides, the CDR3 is TGTGCCAGCAAAAGACAGGGGGCGCCCACTGAAGCTTTCTTT.

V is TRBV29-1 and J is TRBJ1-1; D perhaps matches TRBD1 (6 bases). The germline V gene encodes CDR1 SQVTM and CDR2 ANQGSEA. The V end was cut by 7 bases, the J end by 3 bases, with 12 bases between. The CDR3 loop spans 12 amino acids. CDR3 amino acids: CSAPRGDTEAFF. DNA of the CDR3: TGCAGCGCCCCCAGGGGAGACACTGAAGCTTTCTTT.

The DNA for the CDR3 is TGTGCCAGCACAGAAAGCGGGGGGGAGCGGGATACGCAGTATTTT. It codes for CASTESGGERDTQYF. The rearrangement links TRBV6-1 to TRBJ2-3; 10 nucleotides line up with TRBD2. V was clipped by 7 bases and J by 6 bases; unmatched bases: 10. The germline gives CDR1 MNHNS, CDR2 SASEGT. CDR3 length equals 15 residues.

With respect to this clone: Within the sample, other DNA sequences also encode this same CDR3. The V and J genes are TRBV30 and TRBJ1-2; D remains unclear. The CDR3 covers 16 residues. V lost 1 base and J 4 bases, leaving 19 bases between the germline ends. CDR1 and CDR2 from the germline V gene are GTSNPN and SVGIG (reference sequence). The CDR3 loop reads CAWSEHSGRRIYGYTF. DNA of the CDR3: TGTGCCTGGAGTGAACACAGCGGGCGGCGAATCTATGGCTACACCTTC. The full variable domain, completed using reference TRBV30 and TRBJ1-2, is SQTIHQWPATLVQPVGSPLSLECTVEGTSNPNLYWYRQAAGRGLQLLFYSVGIGQISSEVPQNLSASRPQDRQFILSSKKLLLSDSGFYLCAWSEHSGRRIYGYTFGSGTRLTVV.

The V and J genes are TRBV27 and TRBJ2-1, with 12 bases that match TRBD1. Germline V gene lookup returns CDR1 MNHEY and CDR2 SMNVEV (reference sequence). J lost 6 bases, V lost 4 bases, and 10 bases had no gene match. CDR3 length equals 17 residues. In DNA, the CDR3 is TGTGCCAGCAGTTCGGGACAGGGGGCTTGGGAACCCAATGAGCAGTTCTTC. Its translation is CASSSGQGAWEPNEQFF.

The CDR3 here is CASSLGTGQYQPQHF. In nucleotides, the CDR3 is TGTGCCAGCAGCTTAGGGACAGGACAATATCAGCCCCAGCATTTT. The rearrangement uses TRBV5-5 and TRBJ1-5; 8 bases align to TRBD1. Germline trimming cut 2 bases from V and 5 bases from J; bases unmatched to any gene: 6. Per germline, CDR1 SGHKS and CDR2 YYEKEE (reference sequence). CDR3 length: 15 residues.

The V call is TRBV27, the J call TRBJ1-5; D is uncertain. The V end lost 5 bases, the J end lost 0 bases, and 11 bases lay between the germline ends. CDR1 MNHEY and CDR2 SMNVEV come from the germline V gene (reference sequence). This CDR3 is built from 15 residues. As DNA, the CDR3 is TGTGCCAGCAGTAAAGAGGGTAATAGCAATCAGCCCCAGCATTTT. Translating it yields CASSKEGNSNQPQHF.

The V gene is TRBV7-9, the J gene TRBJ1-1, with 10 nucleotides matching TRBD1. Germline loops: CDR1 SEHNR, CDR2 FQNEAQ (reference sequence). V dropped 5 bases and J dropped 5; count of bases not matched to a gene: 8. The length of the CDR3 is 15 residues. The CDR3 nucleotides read TGTGCCAGCAGCCCCTGGACAGGGGGAGGTACTGAAGCTTTCTTT. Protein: CASSPWTGGGTEAFF.

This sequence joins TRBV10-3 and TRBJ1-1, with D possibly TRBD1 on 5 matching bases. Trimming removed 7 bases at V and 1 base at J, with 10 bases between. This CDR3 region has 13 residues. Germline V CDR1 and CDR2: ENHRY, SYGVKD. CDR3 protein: CAITDRPNTEAFF. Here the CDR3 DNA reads TGTGCCATCACAGACAGACCGAACACTGAAGCTTTCTTT.

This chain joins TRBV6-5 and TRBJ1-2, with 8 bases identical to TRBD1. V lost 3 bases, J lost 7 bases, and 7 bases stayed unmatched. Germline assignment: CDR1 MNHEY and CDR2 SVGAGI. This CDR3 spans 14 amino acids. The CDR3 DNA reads TGTGCCAGCAGTTATGACAGGGGTTTGAGTGGCTACACCTTC. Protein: CASSYDRGLSGYTF.

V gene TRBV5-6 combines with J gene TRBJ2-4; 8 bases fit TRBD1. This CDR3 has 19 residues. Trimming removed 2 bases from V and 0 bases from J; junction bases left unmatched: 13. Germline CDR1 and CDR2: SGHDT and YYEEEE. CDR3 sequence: CASSFKQGVTTLAKNIQYF. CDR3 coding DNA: TGTGCCAGCAGCTTCAAACAGGGGGTCACAACACTAGCCAAAAACATTCAGTACTTC.

As DNA, the CDR3 is TGTGCCAGTAGTATCGTTCCCGAGACAGGTAGTGAAGCTTTCTTT. Translating it yields CASSIVPETGSEAFF. The J gene is TRBJ1-1, the V gene TRBV19; weak D call: TRBD1 (6 bases). V lost 3 bases to trimming and J lost 7 bases, with 18 bases between them. Germline loops: CDR1 LNHDA, CDR2 SQIVND (reference sequence). CDR3 size: 15 residues.

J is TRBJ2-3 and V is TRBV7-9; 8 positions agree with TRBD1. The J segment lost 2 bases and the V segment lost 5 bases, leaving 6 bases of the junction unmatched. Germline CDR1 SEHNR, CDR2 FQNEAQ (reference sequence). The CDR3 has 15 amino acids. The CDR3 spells CASSRSGGLTDTQYF. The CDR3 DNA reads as TGTGCCAGCAGCCGATCAGGGGGCCTCACAGATACGCAGTATTTT.

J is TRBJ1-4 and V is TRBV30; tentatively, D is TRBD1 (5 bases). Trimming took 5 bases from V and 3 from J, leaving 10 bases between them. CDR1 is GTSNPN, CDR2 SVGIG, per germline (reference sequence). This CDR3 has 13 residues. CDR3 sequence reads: CAWYRQSNEKLFF. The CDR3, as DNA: TGTGCCTGGTATCGACAGTCTAATGAAAAACTGTTTTTT.

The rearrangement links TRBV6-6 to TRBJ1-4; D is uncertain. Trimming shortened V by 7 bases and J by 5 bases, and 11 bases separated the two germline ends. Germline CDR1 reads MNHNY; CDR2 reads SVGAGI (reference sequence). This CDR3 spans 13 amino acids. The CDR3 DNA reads TGTGCCAGCAACCGGGATCTGAATGAAAAACTGTTTTTT. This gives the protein CASNRDLNEKLFF.

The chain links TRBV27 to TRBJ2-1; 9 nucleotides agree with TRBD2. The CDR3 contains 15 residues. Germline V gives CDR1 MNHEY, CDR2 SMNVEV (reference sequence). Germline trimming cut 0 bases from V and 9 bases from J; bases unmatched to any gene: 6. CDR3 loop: CASSLSLAGVSEQFF. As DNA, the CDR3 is TGTGCCAGCAGTTTATCTTTAGCGGGAGTGAGTGAGCAGTTCTTC.

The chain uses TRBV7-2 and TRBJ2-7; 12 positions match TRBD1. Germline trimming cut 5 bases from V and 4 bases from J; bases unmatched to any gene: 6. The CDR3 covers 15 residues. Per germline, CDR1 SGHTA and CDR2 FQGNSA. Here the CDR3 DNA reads TGTGCCAGCAGCCAGGGACAGGGGGCGAGGTACGAGCAGTACTTC. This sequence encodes CASSQGQGARYEQYF.

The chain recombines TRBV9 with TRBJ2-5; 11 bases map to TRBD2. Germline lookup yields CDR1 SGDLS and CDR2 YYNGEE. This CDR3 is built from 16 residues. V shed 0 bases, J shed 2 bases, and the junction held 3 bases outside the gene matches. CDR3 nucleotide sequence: TGTGCCAGCAGCGTAGGGGGACTAGCGGTACAAGAGACCCAGTACTTC. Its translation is CASSVGGLAVQETQYF.